This TCR beta chain was retrieved from a study of beta chain features in type 1 diabetes. Of the isolated RNA, all was reverse transcribed, and so the sequenced material was expressed TCRB transcripts. Profiling relied on immunoSEQ multiplex PCR, and the TCRdb table lists in-frame clones only, not all of them. The repertoire has just over 15,000 clones, around two fifths of them found once; the top ten carry 0.53%. The purity of all sorted populations exceeded 98%. V gave up 5 bases and J gave up 4 bases; unmatched junction bases: 3. Looked up from germline, CDR1 is SGHTA and CDR2 is FQGNSA. The CDR3 extends over 14 amino acids.

What was sequenced was stem cell memory CD4+ T cells from blood. The chain employs TRBV7-2 and TRBJ2-7; 12 nucleotides line up with TRBD1. This clonotype was sampled from a woman in her thirties or forties in good health. CDR3 nucleotides: TGTGCCAGCAGCCCGGGACAGGGGGCGTACGAGCAGTACTTC. Translated, it gives CASSPGQGAYEQYF. Looking up the rest from reference TRBV7-2 and TRBJ2-7 gives the full variable domain: GAGVSQSPSNKVTEKGKDVELRCDPISGHTALYWYRQSLGQGLEFLIYFQGNSAPDKSGLPSDRFSAERTGGSVSTLTIQRTQQEDSAVYLCASSPGQGAYEQYFGPGTRLTVT.